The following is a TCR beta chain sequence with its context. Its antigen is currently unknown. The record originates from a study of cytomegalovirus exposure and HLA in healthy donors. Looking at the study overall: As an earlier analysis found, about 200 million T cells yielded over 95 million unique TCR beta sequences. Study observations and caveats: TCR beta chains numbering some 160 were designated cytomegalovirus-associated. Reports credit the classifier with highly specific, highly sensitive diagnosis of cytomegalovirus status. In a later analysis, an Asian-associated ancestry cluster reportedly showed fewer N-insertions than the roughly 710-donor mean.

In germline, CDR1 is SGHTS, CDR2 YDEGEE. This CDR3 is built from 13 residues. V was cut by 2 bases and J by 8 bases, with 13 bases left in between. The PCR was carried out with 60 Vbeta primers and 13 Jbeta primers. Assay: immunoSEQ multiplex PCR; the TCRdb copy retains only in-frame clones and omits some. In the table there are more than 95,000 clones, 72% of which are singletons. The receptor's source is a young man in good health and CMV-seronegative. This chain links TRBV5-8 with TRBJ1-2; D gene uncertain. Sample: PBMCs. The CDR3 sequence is CASSFIVNAGYTF. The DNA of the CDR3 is TGTGCCAGCAGCTTTATCGTAAACGCGGGCTACACCTTC.